This T cell receptor beta chain is from a study of T-cell reconstitution after alpha-beta-depleted transplantation in children. Germline V CDR1 and CDR2: LGHDT, YNNKEL (reference sequence). Trimming took 3 bases from V and 5 from J; bases not matched to a gene: 14. The CDR3 spans 17 residues. Preparation of the TCRbeta library used unique molecular identifiers. Via MiXCR, TCRdb re-called the PCR reads, giving one row per CDR3 protein. The data hold 600,000 to 700,000 distinct CDR3 sequences, with about an eighth observed a single time. This clonotype has at least ten counts. Antigen: not known. General study points: One year post-transplant, T-cell counts and diversity were largely derived from T cells produced anew. There were some patients whose high TCRbeta diversity at day 60 came from surviving recipient T cells and thymic progenitors. After transplant, at about two months, alpha-beta T cells were reportedly derived from several hundred expanded graft clones.

Sequenced here: PBMCs, sampled before TCRalphabeta/CD19-depleted stem cell transplant. This clonotype was sampled from a girl between 2 and 10 years old with congenital amegakaryocytic thrombocytopenia, due to receive a stem cell transplant. This sequence joins TRBV3-1 and TRBJ1-2; 8 nucleotides align to TRBD1. The CDR3 sequence: CASSHAGTGFRQYGYTF. The CDR3 coding sequence is TGTGCCAGCAGCCACGCCGGGACAGGTTTTCGTCAATATGGCTACACCTTC.